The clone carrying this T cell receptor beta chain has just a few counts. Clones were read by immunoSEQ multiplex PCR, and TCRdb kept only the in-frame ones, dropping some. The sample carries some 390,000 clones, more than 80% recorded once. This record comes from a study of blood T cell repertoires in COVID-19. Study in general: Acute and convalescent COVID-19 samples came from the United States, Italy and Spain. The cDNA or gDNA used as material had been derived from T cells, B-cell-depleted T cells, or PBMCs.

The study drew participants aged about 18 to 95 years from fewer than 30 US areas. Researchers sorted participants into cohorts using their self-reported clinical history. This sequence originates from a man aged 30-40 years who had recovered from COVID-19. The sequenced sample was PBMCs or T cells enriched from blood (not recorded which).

DNA for the CDR3: TGCGCCAGCAGCCGTCAGGACAGGGTAGGATCACCCCTCCACTTT. This translates into CASSRQDRVGSPLHF. The chain recombines TRBV5-1 with TRBJ1-6; 8 nucleotides agree with TRBD1. The CDR3 totals 15 residues. From germline, CDR1 is SGHRS and CDR2 YFSETQ. The ends lost 4 bases at V and 10 bases at J; junction bases unmatched: 10.